This TCR beta chain is drawn from a study of T-cell reconstitution after alpha-beta-depleted transplantation in children. Study observations and caveats: Several hundred expanded graft clones reportedly gave rise to the alpha-beta T cells present about two months after transplant.

The authors prepared the TCRbeta library with unique molecular identifiers. Via MiXCR, TCRdb re-called the PCR reads, giving one row per CDR3 protein. The repertoire has about 310,000 distinct CDR3 sequences, roughly 21% of them found once; the top ten carry over 9.5%. This CDR3 region has 15 residues. Germline V gene sequence: CDR1 KGHSH, CDR2 LQKENI. Trimming left V 3 bases short and J 4 bases short, with 14 bases between. This clonotype has more than one count but fewer than ten. What it binds is not known. The specimen comprised PBMCs, mostly from graft donor cells, sampled 180 days after TCRalphabeta/CD19-depleted stem cell transplant. This chain joins TRBV18 and TRBJ2-3; D is uncertain. The TCR sequence derives from a male patient aged 5 to 17 who had a stem cell transplant for acute lymphoblastic leukemia, so the T cells may come from the graft donor. CDR3 amino acids: CASSPLPSDADTQYF. The CDR3 DNA reads as TGTGCCAGCTCACCTTTACCGAGCGACGCAGATACGCAGTATTTT.